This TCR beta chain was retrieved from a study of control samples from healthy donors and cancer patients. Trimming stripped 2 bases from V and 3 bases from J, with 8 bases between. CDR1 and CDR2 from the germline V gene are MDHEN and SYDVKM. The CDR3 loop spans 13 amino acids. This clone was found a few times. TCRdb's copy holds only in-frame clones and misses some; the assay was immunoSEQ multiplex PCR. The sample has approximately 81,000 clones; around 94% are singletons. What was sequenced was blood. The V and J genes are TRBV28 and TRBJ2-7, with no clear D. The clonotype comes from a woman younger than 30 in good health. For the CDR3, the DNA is TGTGCCAGCAGTTTAGCCAGGATCTACGAGCAGTACTTC. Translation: CASSLARIYEQYF.